The rows below give T cell receptor beta chains drawn from one sample of a study of blood T cells in healthy people across ages. In TCRdb, the 5' RACE reads were re-called with MiXCR into one record per CDR3 protein. This table holds roughly 1,800,000 distinct CDR3 sequences, 49% found once. Material for sequencing was blood. These receptors came from a woman aged 40 to 49 in good health. CDR3s include the opening cysteine and the closing phenylalanine or tryptophan. Each record gives: J gene, clone size, V gene, D gene, CDR3 protein, CDR3 DNA. D genes are given only for firm matches. Rows may omit the clone size; those that give it use once, few, many or a size class.

J: TRBJ2-1; size: .; V: TRBV9; D: TRBD2; CDR3: CASTRGGGARNEQFF; DNA: TGTGCCAGCACTCGGGGCGGGGGGGCTCGGAATGAGCAGTTCTTC
J: TRBJ2-7; size: .; V: TRBV12-3/TRBV12-4; D: TRBD2; CDR3: CASSLRTSGTPWEQYF; DNA: TGTGCCAGCAGTTTAAGGACTAGCGGGACCCCTTGGGAGCAGTACTTC
J: TRBJ2-7; size: .; V: TRBV29-1; D: TRBD1; CDR3: CSVLRGHGYEQYF; DNA: TGCAGCGTTTTGAGGGGGCATGGGTACGAGCAGTACTTC
J: TRBJ1-5; size: .; V: TRBV20-1; D: TRBD1; CDR3: CSARGYRDSSNQPQHF; DNA: TGCAGTGCTAGAGGTTACCGGGACAGTAGCAATCAGCCCCAGCATTTT
J: TRBJ2-1; size: .; V: TRBV5-1; D: .; CDR3: CASNRQIGDEQFF; DNA: TGCGCCAGCAACCGACAGATTGGGGATGAGCAGTTCTTC
J: TRBJ2-7; size: few; V: TRBV6-5; D: .; CDR3: CASSRTEGYEQYF; DNA: TGTGCCAGCAGTCGGACAGAAGGCTACGAGCAGTACTTC
J: TRBJ2-1; size: .; V: TRBV28; D: .; CDR3: CASRVGEDLTRSTQFF; DNA: TGTGCCAGCAGGGTAGGTGAGGACCTCACGCGGAGCACCCAGTTCTTC
J: TRBJ2-1; size: few; V: TRBV29-1; D: TRBD1; CDR3: CSVVGDEQGTLIEQFF; DNA: TGCAGCGTTGTGGGGGATGAACAGGGGACCTTGATTGAGCAGTTCTTC
J: TRBJ2-5; size: .; V: TRBV20-1; D: .; CDR3: CSAGLTKETQYF; DNA: TGCAGTGCCGGACTGACTAAAGAGACCCAGTACTTC
J: TRBJ2-3; size: .; V: TRBV10-3; D: .; CDR3: CAIGTLADTQYF; DNA: TGTGCCATCGGGACTTTGGCAGATACGCAGTATTTT
J: TRBJ2-3; size: .; V: TRBV21-1; D: .; CDR3: CASSNAGPLIADTQYF; DNA: TGTGCCAGCAGCAATGCAGGGCCCTTGATAGCAGATACGCAGTATTTT
J: TRBJ1-5; size: .; V: TRBV6-6; D: TRBD1; CDR3: CASIQQGVHQPQHF; DNA: TGTGCCAGCATCCAACAGGGGGTACATCAGCCCCAGCATTTT
J: TRBJ1-6; size: .; V: TRBV28; D: TRBD1; CDR3: CASSFTGAPLHF; DNA: TGTGCCAGCAGTTTTACAGGGGCCCCCCTCCACTTT
J: TRBJ2-6; size: .; V: TRBV25-1; D: .; CDR3: CASNGQGLGANVLTF; DNA: TGTGCCAGCAACGGTCAGGGATTGGGGGCCAACGTCCTGACTTTC
J: TRBJ2-1; size: few; V: TRBV15; D: TRBD2; CDR3: CATSDQRGGRQFF; DNA: TGTGCCACCAGCGATCAGCGGGGGGGCAGGCAGTTCTTC
J: TRBJ1-5; size: .; V: TRBV28; D: .; CDR3: CASSYTSPQHF; DNA: TGTGCCAGCAGCTATACTAGCCCCCAGCATTTT
J: TRBJ2-3; size: .; V: TRBV7-2; D: .; CDR3: CALSLGRGDTDTQYF; DNA: TGTGCCCTGTCTCTAGGTAGGGGCGACACAGATACGCAGTATTTT
J: TRBJ2-3; size: .; V: TRBV6-1; D: .; CDR3: CASSDRPAGSTDTQYF; DNA: TGTGCCAGCAGTGATCGGCCCGCGGGAAGCACAGATACGCAGTATTTT
J: TRBJ1-5; size: .; V: TRBV27; D: .; CDR3: CASGPSQGNSNQPQHF; DNA: TGTGCCAGCGGACCGTCCCAGGGAAATAGCAATCAGCCCCAGCATTTT
J: TRBJ2-5; size: .; V: TRBV15; D: .; CDR3: CATSGTDRGQETQYF; DNA: TGTGCCACCAGCGGTACCGACCGGGGGCAAGAGACCCAGTACTTC
J: TRBJ2-2; size: once; V: TRBV7-2; D: TRBD1; CDR3: CASSPPGQGSYGELFF; DNA: TGTGCCAGCAGTCCTCCGGGACAGGGTTCCTACGGGGAGCTGTTTTTT
J: TRBJ1-1; size: .; V: TRBV7-2; D: .; CDR3: CASSLVWGGTEAFF; DNA: TGTGCCAGCAGCTTAGTCTGGGGAGGCACTGAAGCTTTCTTT
J: TRBJ2-3; size: few; V: TRBV2; D: .; CDR3: CASSEALGLTDTQYF; DNA: TGTGCCAGCAGTGAAGCGCTTGGCCTCACAGATACGCAGTATTTT
J: TRBJ1-2; size: few; V: TRBV5-1; D: .; CDR3: CASSLGVADGYTF; DNA: TGCGCCAGCAGCTTGGGGGTTGCGGATGGCTACACCTTC
J: TRBJ2-2; size: .; V: TRBV4-1; D: TRBD1; CDR3: CASSQEPRTGKGTGELFF; DNA: TGCGCCAGCAGCCAAGAACCTCGGACAGGGAAAGGTACCGGGGAGCTGTTTTTT
J: TRBJ2-3; size: .; V: TRBV21-1; D: .; CDR3: CASTHSGSGGPPCTDTQYF; DNA: TGTGCCAGCACCCACTCCGGGAGCGGGGGGCCCCCTTGCACAGATACGCAGTATTTT
J: TRBJ2-7; size: .; V: TRBV5-5; D: .; CDR3: CASSFPRSLRESYEQYF; DNA: TGTGCCAGCAGCTTTCCGAGGTCACTTCGTGAGTCCTACGAGCAGTACTTC
J: TRBJ2-7; size: .; V: TRBV20-1; D: TRBD2; CDR3: CSSIAGQSSYNEQYF; DNA: TGCAGTTCCATAGCGGGGCAGAGCTCCTACAATGAGCAGTACTTC
J: TRBJ2-3; size: .; V: TRBV24-1; D: .; CDR3: CATSDYQGDTQYF; DNA: TGTGCCACCAGTGATTACCAAGGAGATACGCAGTATTTT
J: TRBJ2-5; size: .; V: TRBV20-1; D: .; CDR3: CSARERSGTQYF; DNA: TGCAGTGCTAGAGAACGATCGGGGACCCAGTACTTC
J: TRBJ2-3; size: .; V: TRBV12-3/TRBV12-4; D: TRBD1; CDR3: CASSFDRTGYSTDTQYF; DNA: TGTGCCAGCAGTTTCGACAGGACAGGGTATAGCACAGATACGCAGTATTTT
J: TRBJ2-1; size: .; V: TRBV6-5; D: .; CDR3: CASRGRGRSYEQFF; DNA: TGTGCCAGCAGGGGACGTGGGCGCAGCTATGAGCAGTTCTTC
J: TRBJ2-5; size: few; V: TRBV12-3/TRBV12-4; D: .; CDR3: CATRNSSGSSEGETQYF; DNA: TGTGCCACCCGCAATTCTTCGGGGTCCTCTGAGGGAGAGACCCAGTACTTC
J: TRBJ2-7; size: .; V: TRBV7-8; D: TRBD2; CDR3: CASSSSSGGQAYNEQYF; DNA: TGTGCCAGCAGCTCCTCTAGCGGGGGGCAAGCCTACAATGAGCAGTACTTC
J: TRBJ2-7; size: once; V: TRBV5-1; D: TRBD1; CDR3: CASRLSGTGDNEQYF; DNA: TGCGCCAGCAGACTCTCCGGGACAGGGGACAACGAGCAGTACTTC
J: TRBJ2-7; size: .; V: TRBV6-1; D: TRBD1; CDR3: CASSEGRTGLYYEQYF; DNA: TGTGCCAGCAGTGAAGGGAGGACAGGCCTCTACTACGAGCAGTACTTC
J: TRBJ1-1; size: .; V: TRBV4-3; D: .; CDR3: CASSRGGHPSTEAFF; DNA: TGCGCCAGCAGCCGCGGGGGACACCCCTCCACTGAAGCTTTCTTT
J: TRBJ2-3; size: few; V: TRBV20-1; D: TRBD1; CDR3: CSARRTGVDTQYF; DNA: TGCAGTGCTAGAAGGACAGGGGTTGATACGCAGTATTTT
J: TRBJ2-4; size: .; V: TRBV29-1; D: TRBD1; CDR3: CSVTTGGNIQYF; DNA: TGCAGCGTAACGACAGGGGGAAACATTCAGTACTTC
J: TRBJ2-6; size: .; V: TRBV27; D: .; CDR3: CASGGTSGANVLTF; DNA: TGTGCCAGCGGTGGGACGTCTGGGGCCAACGTCCTGACTTTC
J: TRBJ1-6; size: .; V: TRBV4-3; D: TRBD1; CDR3: CASSPVDRSSYNSPLHF; DNA: TGCGCCAGCAGCCCAGTGGACAGGAGCTCCTATAATTCACCCCTCCACTTT
J: TRBJ2-5; size: few; V: TRBV4-1; D: TRBD1; CDR3: CASSQSQGEVRETQYF; DNA: TGCGCCAGCAGCCAAAGTCAGGGGGAAGTTAGAGAGACCCAGTACTTC
J: TRBJ2-3; size: few; V: TRBV12-3/TRBV12-4; D: .; CDR3: CASSLSPGEDTQYF; DNA: TGTGCCAGCAGTTTAAGCCCGGGCGAAGATACGCAGTATTTT
J: TRBJ2-3; size: few; V: TRBV7-2; D: .; CDR3: CASSLDPGGSTDTQYF; DNA: TGTGCCAGCAGCTTAGATCCTGGGGGGAGCACAGATACGCAGTATTTT
J: TRBJ1-2; size: .; V: TRBV10-2; D: .; CDR3: CASSESVTAYGYTF; DNA: TGCGCCAGCAGTGAGTCGGTGACAGCCTATGGCTACACCTTC
J: TRBJ1-4; size: .; V: TRBV4-3; D: TRBD1; CDR3: CASSSGDRENEELFF; DNA: TGCGCCAGCAGCTCGGGGGACAGAGAGAATGAAGAACTGTTTTTT
J: TRBJ2-1; size: few; V: TRBV6-2/TRBV6-3; D: .; CDR3: CASSYSQGGNNEQFF; DNA: TGTGCCAGCAGTTACTCGCAGGGGGGAAACAATGAGCAGTTCTTC
J: TRBJ2-3; size: .; V: TRBV7-2; D: TRBD2; CDR3: CASSFGLAVYTDTQYF; DNA: TGTGCCAGCAGCTTTGGACTAGCGGTATACACAGATACGCAGTATTTT
J: TRBJ2-7; size: .; V: TRBV7-9; D: .; CDR3: CASSSPPADPEDHQYF; DNA: TGTGCCAGCAGCTCACCACCAGCAGACCCGGAGGACCATCAGTACTTC
J: TRBJ1-2; size: once; V: TRBV24-1; D: .; CDR3: CATSDFGTRVGYTF; DNA: TGTGCCACCAGTGATTTCGGGACACGCGTTGGCTACACCTTC
J: TRBJ1-6; size: .; V: TRBV3-1; D: .; CDR3: CASSQDWRDSPLHF; DNA: TGTGCCAGCAGCCAAGATTGGAGGGATTCACCCCTCCACTTT
J: TRBJ2-4; size: many; V: TRBV28; D: TRBD2; CDR3: CASSPMSGVAKNIQYF; DNA: TGTGCCAGCAGTCCCATGAGCGGGGTAGCCAAAAACATTCAGTACTTC
J: TRBJ2-1; size: .; V: TRBV20-1; D: .; CDR3: CSAPPAQADYNEQFF; DNA: TGCAGTGCTCCCCCGGCGCAGGCCGACTACAATGAGCAGTTCTTC
J: TRBJ2-7; size: .; V: TRBV19; D: .; CDR3: CASSPPGQGGDQYF; DNA: TGTGCCAGTAGTCCCCCCGGGCAGGGCGGAGACCAGTACTTC
J: TRBJ2-6; size: few; V: TRBV5-1; D: TRBD1; CDR3: CASSLGKTGAGANVLTF; DNA: TGCGCCAGCAGCTTAGGTAAAACAGGGGCCGGGGCCAACGTCCTGACTTTC
J: TRBJ1-2; size: .; V: TRBV29-1; D: TRBD1; CDR3: CSAAGTAYGYTF; DNA: TGCAGCGCTGCTGGGACAGCTTATGGCTACACCTTC
J: TRBJ2-5; size: .; V: TRBV5-1; D: TRBD2; CDR3: CASSLVADSGGYQETQYF; DNA: TGCGCCAGCAGCTTGGTGGCTGATAGCGGGGGGTACCAAGAGACCCAGTACTTC
J: TRBJ1-2; size: .; V: TRBV4-1; D: .; CDR3: CASSLRLGAENYGYTF; DNA: TGCGCCAGCAGCCTACGGCTGGGGGCCGAAAACTATGGCTACACCTTC